This T cell receptor beta chain was found in a study of early T cells in non-severe SARS-CoV-2 infection. TCRdb called the 5' RACE reads again in MiXCR, with one record for every CDR3 protein. The sample gives roughly 93,000 distinct CDR3 sequences, approximately 11% of which show up once; 5.1% is in the top ten. V lost 6 bases, J lost 1 base, and 6 bases stayed unmatched. CDR3 length: 14 residues. Germline V gives CDR1 SGDLS, CDR2 YYNGEE. This sequence joins TRBV9 and TRBJ1-1; 7 nucleotides line up with TRBD1. What was sequenced was whole blood. This receptor was taken from an adult who was a healthcare worker with PCR-confirmed SARS-CoV-2 infection or an uninfected control (not recorded which). The CDR3 here is CASKPGTANTEAFF. CDR3 coding DNA: TGTGCCAGCAAGCCAGGGACAGCGAACACTGAAGCTTTCTTT. The variable domain in full, with the rest retrieved from reference TRBV9 and TRBJ1-1, is DSGVTQTPKHLITATGQRVTLRCSPRSGDLSVYWYQQSLDQGLQFLIQYYNGEERAKGNILERFSAQQFPDLHSELNLSSLELGDSALYFCASKPGTANTEAFFGQGTRLTVV.